This note documents a single T cell receptor (beta chain) sequence. This clone was seen once. The target of this receptor is not known. There are no base qualities to consult, and no much larger clone falls within one base. The data belong to a study of blood T cell repertoires in COVID-19 (dated by TCRdb to about 2020). About the study as a whole: Collaborator samples came from the United States, Italy and Spain and covered acute and convalescent phases of COVID-19. The material from the prospective study consisted of cDNA or gDNA derived from T cells, B-cell-depleted T cells, or PBMCs. Subjects who had been exposed to COVID-19, were actively infected with it, or had recovered from it provided the deeply sampled blood TCRbeta repertoires that made up the dataset. The repertoires were made available in a free public database intended to serve as a resource for research on the immune response to SARS-CoV-2. Samples were obtained from the ongoing ImmuneRACE study (first 160 participants) and from over a thousand subjects provided by 6 global collaborators. Nearly every sample came with metadata listing a de-identified subject ID, COVID-19 status, age in years and sex. Where available, HLA class I and class II types were obtained from metadata supplied by the sample provider rather than from assay-based typing. The paper's findings and limits, for the study overall: How much clinical and demographic metadata was included differed by source and by participant, and the metadata was provided uncurated.

V is reduced by 4 bases and J by 4 bases, leaving a spacing of 14 bases between them. According to the germline V gene (reference sequence), CDR1 reads GTSNPN and CDR2 reads SVGIG. From the cysteine through the phenylalanine, the CDR3 covers 14 amino acids. Just CDR3 DNA is preserved here, 42 bases in frame from base 1. TCRbeta CDR3 regions were amplified from genomic DNA using the immunoSEQ Assay, a bias-controlled multiplex PCR. In the authors' own workflow: Within the assay, amplification of reference gene primers was used to estimate how many nucleated cells each sample contained. To quantify the absolute abundance of each unique TCRbeta CDR3 rearrangement, sequence reads were collapsed and filtered. For each sample, productive Simpson clonality was calculated by taking the square root of Simpson's diversity index across productive rearrangements. TCRdb mirrors the immuneACCESS table, restricted to in-frame sequences. Some clones are absent from its copies; in checked studies, under half trace to an unresolved V gene, and the reason for the others is unknown. The DNA was the basis for D and trimming; V, J and clone size are from that table. The sample has around 53,000 clones on record, roughly 80% of them singletons. About 15% of the sample comes from the top ten.

Collaborating institutions collected whole blood in K2EDTA tubes following their own protocols. Collaborator samples were shipped for TCRbeta analysis as frozen whole blood, isolated PBMCs, or DNA extracted from either sample type. The TCR sequence derives from a man between 65 and 79 years old with active COVID-19. The chain is assembled from TRBV30 and TRBJ1-3; matching of 6 bases hints at TRBD1 as the D gene. Material for sequencing was peripheral blood. The CDR3 amino acid sequence is: CAWTPDSSGNTIYF. Read as DNA, the sequence is TGTGCCTGGACCCCGGACAGTTCGGGAAACACCATATATTTT.